This T cell receptor beta chain is drawn from a study of blood T cell repertoires in COVID-19. Study-level background: The analysed material was cDNA or gDNA that came from T cells, B-cell-depleted T cells, or PBMCs.

In the original analysis: How many nucleated cells were present was estimated from reference gene primer amplification. The assay was immunoSEQ multiplex PCR, and TCRdb's table has in-frame clones only and misses some. V, J and clone size are those of that table, while D and trimming were read from the DNA. The sample includes fewer than 45,000 clones, around 83% of them seen just once. This CDR3 comprises 13 residues. Trimming pared 3 bases from V and 2 bases from J, leaving 9 bases between. Germline V CDR1 and CDR2: SGDLS, YYNGEE. The genes are TRBV9 and TRBJ2-7; a weak D match, TRBD1 (6 bases). The receptor was derived from a human donor in a cohort sampled during active COVID-19. The sequenced sample consisted of peripheral blood. CDR3 loop: CASSEGVAYEQYF. As DNA, the CDR3 is TGTGCCAGCAGCGAGGGGGTCGCCTACGAGCAGTACTTC.